The 32 T cell receptor beta chains below all came from one sample that was sequenced in a study of CD8 T cells in ankylosing spondylitis. TCRdb ran MiXCR on the 5' RACE reads and lists one entry per CDR3 protein. The sample consists of approximately 290,000 distinct CDR3 sequences, more than 20% of them appearing once. The specimen sequenced was blood, either unsorted or a sorted T cell fraction (not recorded which). The receptor set was obtained from a female donor with ankylosing spondylitis or in good health (not recorded which).

This clonotype was counted only a few times. V and J are TRBV5-1 and TRBJ2-2; D perhaps matches TRBD2 (5 bases). Germline V gene sequence: CDR1 SGHRS, CDR2 YFSETQ. Trimming shortened V by 1 base and J by 3 bases, and 13 bases separated the two germline ends. The CDR3 sequence is 16 residues long. The CDR3 reads CASSLSLATDTGELFF. The CDR3 coding sequence is TGCGCCAGCAGCTTGAGTCTAGCAACCGACACCGGGGAGCTGTTTTTT. Full variable domain (remainder filled in from reference TRBV5-1 and TRBJ2-2): KAGVTQTPRYLIKTRGQQVTLSCSPISGHRSVSWYQQTPGQGLQFLFEYFSETQRNKGNFPGRFSGRQFSNSRSEMNVSTLELGDSALYLCASSLSLATDTGELFFGEGSRLTVL.

This clonotype occurred many times. The chain joins TRBV10-3 to TRBJ1-5; no definite D call. Germline CDR1 is ENHRY and CDR2 is SYGVKD. V was clipped by 0 bases and J by 5 bases, with 11 bases between them. The CDR3 length is 15 residues. The CDR3 reads CAISESGLGDQPQHF. As DNA, the CDR3 is TGTGCCATCAGTGAGTCGGGTCTGGGCGATCAGCCCCAGCATTTT.

The V and J genes are TRBV9 and TRBJ2-1; TRBD2 matches at 8 bases. Germline values: CDR1 SGDLS, CDR2 YYNGEE. There are 14 residues in the CDR3. Trimming cost V 4 bases and J 8 bases; bases outside gene matches: 8. CDR3 nucleotides: TGTGCCAGCAGCTGGAGGACTAGCATCGATGAGCAGTTCTTC. Amino acid sequence: CASSWRTSIDEQFF.

The gene calls are TRBV2 and TRBJ2-6, with unresolved D. Germline CDR1 and CDR2: SNHLY and FYNNEI. V lost 6 bases, J lost 0 bases, and 6 bases lay in between. The CDR3 covers 14 residues. The CDR3 nucleotides are TGTGCCAGCAGCTTCAGCTCTGGGGCCAACGTCCTGACTTTC. It codes for CASSFSSGANVLTF.

On this clonotype itself: One end of the junction does not line up with germline, which may come from a read error. The chain is built from TRBV7-7 and TRBJ2-7; TRBD2 agrees at 7 bases. The CDR3 is made up of 15 amino acids. The germline gives CDR1 SSHAT, CDR2 FNYEAQ (reference sequence). The CDR3 sequence is CASSPGAGPTYEQYF. The CDR3 coding sequence is TGTGCTAGCAGCCCCGGAGCGGGACCTACCTACGAGCAGTACTTC.

The chain joins TRBV3-1 to TRBJ1-5; D might be TRBD1 (5 bases). This CDR3 has 14 residues. V lost 1 base and J lost 5, with 9 bases in between. From germline, CDR1 is LGHDT and CDR2 YNNKEL (reference sequence). The chain's CDR3 is CASSQGGKDQPQHF. The CDR3 nucleotides read TGTGCCAGCAGCCAAGGGGGGAAGGATCAGCCCCAGCATTTT.

The chain couples TRBV20-1 to TRBJ2-7, with 7 nucleotides matching TRBD2. CDR3 length: 11 amino acids. Trimming cost V 7 bases and J 6 bases; bases outside gene matches: 6. The germline V gene encodes CDR1 DFQATT and CDR2 SNEGSKA (reference sequence). CDR3 in DNA: TGCAGTGGGGGGACTATGAGCGAGCAGTACTTC. It specifies CSGGTMSEQYF.

The chain uses TRBV20-1 and TRBJ2-3; D perhaps matches TRBD2 (6 bases). CDR1 DFQATT and CDR2 SNEGSKA come from the germline V gene (reference sequence). V was clipped by 5 bases and J by 0 bases, with 15 bases between them. This CDR3 spans 15 amino acids. CDR3 region: CSAQPGTPSTDTQYF. In DNA, the CDR3 is TGCAGTGCTCAACCCGGGACTCCTAGCACAGATACGCAGTATTTT.

This clonotype was seen repeatedly, ten times or more. The chain couples TRBV29-1 to TRBJ1-3, with unresolved D. This CDR3 contains 16 residues. The germline V and J ends were trimmed by 4 bases and 0 bases, with 16 bases remaining between them. Germline assignment: CDR1 SQVTM and CDR2 ANQGSEA. The CDR3 loop reads CSVADGVISSGNTIYF. The CDR3 region has the DNA TGCAGCGTTGCTGACGGGGTGATCAGCTCTGGAAACACCATATATTTT.

This clonotype was observed at least ten times. The rearrangement links TRBV6-5 to TRBJ2-7; D gene unclear. CDR1 MNHEY and CDR2 SVGAGI come from the germline V gene. Trimming removed 8 bases at V and 0 bases at J, with 5 bases between. The CDR3 runs 11 residues. CDR3 protein: CASRSSYEQYF. The CDR3 DNA follows: TGTGCCAGCCGGAGCTCCTACGAGCAGTACTTC.

J is TRBJ1-5 and V is TRBV18; tentatively, D is TRBD1 (6 bases). Germline V CDR1 and CDR2: KGHSH, LQKENI. Between the trimmed V and J ends, which lost 4 bases and 3 bases, there was a span of 13 bases. The CDR3 extends over 15 amino acids. The CDR3 DNA sequence: TGTGCCAGCTCACTAATCGGACAGATCAATCAGCCCCAGCATTTT. It translates to CASSLIGQINQPQHF.

The chain uses TRBV5-1 and TRBJ2-2; D may be TRBD1 (6 bases). Germline CDR1 reads SGHRS; CDR2 reads YFSETQ. This CDR3 region has 19 residues. V was cut by 4 bases and J by 0 bases, with 22 bases left in between. Here the CDR3 DNA reads TGCGCCAGCAGCACCCGGACAGCGTCGTTGAACGCGAACACCGGGGAGCTGTTTTTT. This sequence encodes CASSTRTASLNANTGELFF.

There are a few counts of this clonotype. This chain connects TRBV6-5 to TRBJ2-4; possibly TRBD1 for D (6 bases). Germline CDR1 and CDR2: MNHEY and SVGAGI. This CDR3 region has 16 residues. Trimming stripped 4 bases from V and 0 bases from J, with 13 bases between. CDR3 coding DNA: TGTGCCAGCAGTTGGCCAGGGGATGGAGCCAAAAACATTCAGTACTTC. Translating gives CASSWPGDGAKNIQYF.

The table lists this clonotype with many counts. This sequence joins TRBV7-2 and TRBJ2-1; D is unresolved. The CDR3 is made up of 16 amino acids. V lost 0 bases, J lost 0 bases, and 9 bases lay in between. Germline CDR1 is SGHTA and CDR2 is FQGNSA. The CDR3 sequence is CASSLAFASSYNEQFF. Here the CDR3 DNA reads TGTGCCAGCAGCTTAGCTTTCGCGAGCTCCTACAATGAGCAGTTCTTC.

This clonotype appeared many times. The gene calls are TRBV6-5 and TRBJ1-1, with D possibly matching TRBD1 (5 bases). The CDR3 sequence is 11 residues long. V dropped 6 bases and J dropped 6 bases, with 8 bases sitting between them. Germline V gives CDR1 MNHEY, CDR2 SVGAGI. The CDR3 region has the DNA TGTGCCAGCAGCCAGGGCCCTGAAGCTTTCTTT. It encodes CASSQGPEAFF.

The V and J genes are TRBV14 and TRBJ1-1; the D gene is possibly TRBD1 (6 bases). Germline loops: CDR1 SGHDN, CDR2 FVKESK. The V gene lost 0 bases and the J gene lost 0 bases, with 14 bases spanning the gap. CDR3 size: 17 residues. The CDR3 DNA reads TGTGCCAGCAGCCAAGAAGCCAGGGACACCATGAACACTGAAGCTTTCTTT. Residues: CASSQEARDTMNTEAFF.

This clonotype came up many times. The rearrangement joins TRBV12-3 or TRBV12-4 to TRBJ2-7, with 10 positions matching TRBD2. CDR3 length equals 17 residues. V shed 2 bases and J 7 bases; nucleotides not matched to a gene: 14. This CDR3 is CASSLRTSGSGLLEQYF. DNA for the CDR3: TGTGCCAGCAGTTTACGGACTAGCGGTAGTGGGCTCCTAGAGCAGTACTTC.

The chain carries TRBV29-1 and TRBJ2-3; perhaps TRBD1 as D (7 bases). CDR3 size: 12 residues. V was shortened by 6 bases and J by 3 bases, with 10 bases between the two germline ends. Per the germline V gene, CDR1 is SQVTM and CDR2 is ANQGSEA. CDR3 residues: CSVRGVTDTQYF. Written as DNA, the CDR3 is TGCAGCGTCAGGGGGGTTACAGATACGCAGTATTTT.

The chain recombines TRBV7-6 with TRBJ2-1; 7 bases line up with TRBD1. Germline V CDR1 and CDR2: SGHVS, FNYEAQ. The CDR3 sequence is 18 residues long. Trimming at V came to 5 bases and at J to 0 bases, leaving 13 bases not matched to a gene. CDR3 nucleotide sequence: TGTGCCAGCAGCCTAACCATGACAGGGCTCGGCTCCTACAATGAGCAGTTCTTC. Encoded protein: CASSLTMTGLGSYNEQFF.

This clonotype came up a few times. V and J are TRBV20-1 and TRBJ1-1; 7 bases line up with TRBD1. The CDR3 runs 14 residues. Losses at the gene ends were 5 bases for V and 7 bases for J; bases not matched to a gene: 13. Germline CDR1 DFQATT, CDR2 SNEGSKA (reference sequence). The CDR3 is CSARSGTADDEAFF. CDR3 nucleotide sequence: TGCAGTGCTCGCTCCGGGACAGCCGACGATGAAGCTTTCTTT.

This clonotype occurred a few times. The chain uses TRBV20-1 and TRBJ2-1; 9 bases align to TRBD1. The CDR3 has 17 amino acids. Germline loops: CDR1 DFQATT, CDR2 SNEGSKA (reference sequence). V shed 0 bases, J shed 4 bases, and the junction held 10 bases outside the gene matches. The CDR3 reads CSARETGGAGIYNEQFF. The CDR3 coding sequence is TGCAGTGCTAGAGAAACAGGGGGCGCGGGCATTTACAATGAGCAGTTCTTC.

This clonotype was observed at least ten times. The V call is TRBV6-4, the J call TRBJ2-3; 9 bases are shared with TRBD1. Trimming took 5 bases from V and 5 from J; bases not matched to a gene: 2. The CDR3 runs to 13 residues. Germline V CDR1 and CDR2: MRHNA, SNTAGT. CDR3 amino acids: CASSTDRGDTQYF. The CDR3 DNA is TGTGCCAGCAGTACGGACAGGGGAGATACGCAGTATTTT.

The chain is built from TRBV5-1 and TRBJ2-1, with TRBD2 matching 15 bases. The CDR3 sequence is 17 residues long. The germline CDR1 and CDR2 sequences are SGHRS and YFSETQ. Losses at the gene ends were 2 bases for V and 1 base for J; bases not matched to a gene: 1. Here the CDR3 DNA reads TGCGCCAGCAGCTTAGGACTAGCGGGAGGGTCCTACAATGAGCAGTTCTTC. Amino acids: CASSLGLAGGSYNEQFF.

The V call is TRBV20-1, the J call TRBJ2-7; 10 bases are shared with TRBD2. The germline gives CDR1 DFQATT, CDR2 SNEGSKA (reference sequence). The CDR3 runs 14 residues. Germline trimming cut 7 bases from V and 6 bases from J; bases unmatched to any gene: 12. The CDR3 sequence: CSVLLAGSSGEQYF. CDR3 bases: TGCAGTGTCCTACTAGCGGGATCCAGTGGCGAGCAGTACTTC.

The chain joins TRBV6-5 to TRBJ1-6; 8 bases align to TRBD1. V lost 2 bases, J lost 8 bases, and 5 bases stayed unmatched. This CDR3 is 15 amino acids long. CDR1 and CDR2 from the germline V gene are MNHEY and SVGAGI. CDR3 nucleotides: TGTGCCAGCAGTTACAAGGACAGGGCTGATTCACCCCTCCACTTT. Its translation: CASSYKDRADSPLHF.

This clonotype was picked up a small number of times. V gene TRBV7-8 combines with J gene TRBJ2-5; 8 positions agree with TRBD2. The ends lost 2 bases at V and 5 bases at J; junction bases unmatched: 4. CDR3 length equals 14 residues. CDR1 SGHVS and CDR2 FQNEAQ come from the germline V gene. In DNA form, the CDR3 reads TGTGCCAGCAGCTTATCGGTAGCGGGGGAGACCCAGTACTTC. As protein: CASSLSVAGETQYF. Looking up the rest from reference TRBV7-8 and TRBJ2-5 gives the full variable domain: GAGVSQSPRYKVAKRGQDVALRCDPISGHVSLFWYQQALGQGPEFLTYFQNEAQLDKSGLPSDRFFAERPEGSVSTLKIQRTQQEDSAVYLCASSLSVAGETQYFGPGTRLLVL.

This chain joins TRBV29-1 and TRBJ2-7; 9 bases are shared with TRBD1. The CDR3 is made up of 16 amino acids. V trimming: 4 bases; J trimming: 2 bases; junction bases outside the gene matches: 12. Germline CDR1 SQVTM, CDR2 ANQGSEA. The DNA of the CDR3 is TGCAGCGTTGTGCTCGCCGTTCGACAGGGGGCCTACGAGCAGTACTTC. It translates to CSVVLAVRQGAYEQYF.

This clonotype has just a few counts. The V call is TRBV20-1, the J call TRBJ2-3; D is perhaps TRBD2 (6 bases). Germline CDR1 reads DFQATT; CDR2 reads SNEGSKA (reference sequence). CDR3 length: 14 amino acids. With 3 bases removed from V and 3 bases from J, the gap between germline ends came to 13 bases. The CDR3 here is CSASILAATDTQYF. For the CDR3, the DNA is TGCAGTGCTAGTATATTAGCGGCGACAGATACGCAGTATTTT.

The V and J genes are TRBV5-1 and TRBJ2-3; TRBD2 agrees at 9 bases. V shed 2 bases and J 6 bases; nucleotides not matched to a gene: 10. The CDR3 is made up of 16 amino acids. Germline loops: CDR1 SGHRS, CDR2 YFSETQ. The CDR3 spells CASSLVSGRFADTQYF. CDR3 DNA: TGCGCCAGCAGCTTAGTGAGCGGGAGGTTTGCGGATACGCAGTATTTT.

This clonotype was recorded a few times. The rearrangement uses TRBV20-1 and TRBJ1-2; TRBD1 is a possible D gene (5 bases). The V end was cut by 1 base, the J end by 8 bases, with 14 bases between. The CDR3 covers 13 residues. The V gene's germline CDR1 is DFQATT and CDR2 SNEGSKA (reference sequence). The CDR3 bases are TGCAGTGCTAGAGTGGCGGCAGGGAAAGGCTACACCTTC. This sequence encodes CSARVAAGKGYTF.

Ten or more counts support this clonotype. The V call is TRBV20-1, the J call TRBJ1-6; 7 bases match TRBD1. The ends lost 0 bases at V and 6 bases at J; junction bases unmatched: 8. This CDR3 spans 16 amino acids. CDR1 DFQATT and CDR2 SNEGSKA come from the germline V gene (reference sequence). The CDR3 region has the DNA TGCAGTGCTAGAGATTTCGCGACAGGGTCTAATTCACCCCTCCACTTT. Translated, it gives CSARDFATGSNSPLHF.

This clonotype was detected only a few times. The rearrangement uses TRBV20-1 and TRBJ1-3; D gene uncertain. Trimming stripped 0 bases from V and 4 bases from J, with 7 bases between. This CDR3 has 13 amino acids. The germline CDR1 and CDR2 sequences are DFQATT and SNEGSKA (reference sequence). CDR3: CSAREGKGNTIYF. The CDR3 DNA follows: TGCAGTGCTAGAGAGGGCAAGGGAAACACCATATATTTT.